This TCR beta chain was identified during a study of early T cells in non-severe SARS-CoV-2 infection. Study in general: Sequenced material consisted of bulk RNA (from unsorted whole blood), and chains were unpaired.

General study points: VDJdb matching skewed toward anti-spike CD8 responses, missing private and CD4 specificities.

This clonotype has ten or more counts. The antigen remains unidentified. In the library, individual cDNA molecules carried attached unique molecular identifiers. TCRdb re-called the 5' RACE reads with MiXCR, one entry per CDR3 protein. The sample holds some 50,000 distinct CDR3 sequences, 5% to 5.5% seen once. The source of this sequence is an adult who was a healthcare worker with PCR-confirmed SARS-CoV-2 infection or an uninfected control (not recorded which). The source was whole blood, collected at baseline.

The CDR3 spells CSAPLWAGGPRSYNEQFF. CDR3 nucleotides: TGCAGCGCCCCGTTATGGGCGGGAGGGCCGCGCTCCTACAATGAGCAGTTCTTC. The chain is built from TRBV29-1 and TRBJ2-1; 9 nucleotides agree with TRBD2. Unmatched junction bases numbered 16, after V lost 7 bases and J lost 0 bases. Germline V gene data show CDR1 as SQVTM and CDR2 as ANQGSEA. The CDR3 loop spans 18 amino acids.